One sample yielded the 4 T cell receptor beta chains listed below, sequenced in a study of shared T cell receptors in the human thymus. Generated by immunoSEQ multiplex PCR, the TCRdb table keeps only in-frame clones and is missing some. The data show 720,000 or so clones, 80% to 90% seen once. The same data also contributed to another study, on human thymus T cells.

The source material was thymocytes. These receptors were obtained from a girl under three years old with a congenital heart defect.

V gene TRBV18 combines with J gene TRBJ1-1; D possibly corresponds to TRBD1 (5 bases). V was trimmed by 5 bases and J by 6 bases, leaving 7 bases between them. This CDR3 is built from 11 residues. Germline V gene data show CDR1 as KGHSH and CDR2 as LQKENI. CDR3 coding DNA: TGTGCCAGCTCAGACAGCGCTGAAGCTTTCTTT. Protein: CASSDSAEAFF.

This sequence joins TRBV27 and TRBJ2-7; 9 bases map to TRBD1. This CDR3 comprises 16 residues. The germline V gene has CDR1 MNHEY and CDR2 SMNVEV (reference sequence). The V segment lost 6 bases and the J segment 4 bases; nucleotides outside the gene matches: 13. The CDR3 DNA is TGTGCCAGCAGGCCGTTCCGGGACAGGGCCTCTTACGAGCAGTACTTC. It is translated as CASRPFRDRASYEQYF.

The CDR3 DNA is TGTGCCAGCAGCCCCCTTCGGGGGAGCGAAGCTTTCTTT. Protein sequence: CASSPLRGSEAFF. The genes are TRBV11-1 and TRBJ1-1; maybe TRBD1 (5 bases). CDR3 length: 13 amino acids. V lost 5 bases and J 8 bases, leaving 15 bases between the germline ends. Germline-derived CDR1 and CDR2 are SGHAT and FQDESV (reference sequence). The full variable domain, completed using reference TRBV11-1 and TRBJ1-1, is EAEVAQSPRYKITEKSQAVAFWCDPISGHATLYWYRQILGQGPELLVQFQDESVVDDSQLPKDRFSAERLKGVDSTLKIQPAELGDSAMYLCASSPLRGSEAFFGQGTRLTVV.

The chain recombines TRBV4-1 with TRBJ2-1; possibly TRBD2 for D (6 bases). CDR3 length: 17 amino acids. Germline values: CDR1 MGHRA, CDR2 YSYEKL. Deletions cut 2 bases from V and 4 bases from J, with 18 bases between. As DNA, the CDR3 is TGCGCCAGCAGCCAACCCACGGACTTTAGCGGATACAATGAGCAGTTCTTC. Amino acids: CASSQPTDFSGYNEQFF.